This T cell receptor (beta chain) was identified in a study of CD8+ T cells in alopecia areata. Stated treatment: oral pan-JAK inhibitor, 5-10 mg twice daily. Extraction and reverse transcription of RNA yielded cDNA as the sequencing template. The data were produced by immunoSEQ multiplex PCR, yet TCRdb's version contains in-frame clones alone and is incomplete. This sample has around 200,000 clones, with around 60% found just once. Germline CDR1 SGHTA, CDR2 FQGTGA. Trimming took 5 bases from V and 10 from J; bases not matched to a gene: 5. The CDR3 extends over 12 amino acids. The chain uses TRBV7-3 and TRBJ1-1; 9 bases match TRBD1. The TCR was taken from a human donor with alopecia areata. Here the sequenced sample was CD4+ T cells sorted from blood, taken at week 4, from a patient treated with tofacitinib. In DNA, the CDR3 is TGTGCCAGCAGCCCAGGACAGGGGAGAGCTTTCTTT. It specifies CASSPGQGRAFF.